This entry describes one TCR beta chain. Its antigen is unknown. Per sorted-subset replicate PCR, input was around 200 ng DNA, representing 30,000 or so T cell genomes. Repertoires were generated with immunoSEQ multiplex PCR, while TCRdb's copy carries only in-frame clones and drops some. The profile covers approximately 2,200,000 clones, with roughly 91% appearing a single time and approximately 1.7% taken by the ten largest. Terminally differentiated effector memory CD45RA+ cells were excluded by CCR7 positive selection of CD45RO-negative cells. This record comes from a study of shared clonotypes between healthy human individuals. Overall study context: Every donor yielded three CD4 naive, three CD4 memory, two CD8 naive and one CD8 memory plate. General observations from the study: Clonotypes shared by all four donors outscored non-shared clonotypes in generation probability. Since donors were few, the genetic and exposure-history diversity represented was limited.

Trimming cost V 0 bases and J 7 bases, with 13 bases left between them. The CDR3 length is 14 residues. Germline V gene lookup returns CDR1 SGHAT and CDR2 FQDESV (reference sequence). This chain joins TRBV11-1 and TRBJ2-7; D ambiguous. The receptor was derived from a man between 18 and 35 years old in good health. Some clones in this sample may be carry-over from other donors' samples. Sequences were obtained from naive CD8+ T cells from PBMCs. The CDR3 region is CASSLARTAYEQYF. As DNA, the CDR3 is TGTGCCAGCAGCTTAGCGAGGACGGCGTATGAGCAGTACTTC.